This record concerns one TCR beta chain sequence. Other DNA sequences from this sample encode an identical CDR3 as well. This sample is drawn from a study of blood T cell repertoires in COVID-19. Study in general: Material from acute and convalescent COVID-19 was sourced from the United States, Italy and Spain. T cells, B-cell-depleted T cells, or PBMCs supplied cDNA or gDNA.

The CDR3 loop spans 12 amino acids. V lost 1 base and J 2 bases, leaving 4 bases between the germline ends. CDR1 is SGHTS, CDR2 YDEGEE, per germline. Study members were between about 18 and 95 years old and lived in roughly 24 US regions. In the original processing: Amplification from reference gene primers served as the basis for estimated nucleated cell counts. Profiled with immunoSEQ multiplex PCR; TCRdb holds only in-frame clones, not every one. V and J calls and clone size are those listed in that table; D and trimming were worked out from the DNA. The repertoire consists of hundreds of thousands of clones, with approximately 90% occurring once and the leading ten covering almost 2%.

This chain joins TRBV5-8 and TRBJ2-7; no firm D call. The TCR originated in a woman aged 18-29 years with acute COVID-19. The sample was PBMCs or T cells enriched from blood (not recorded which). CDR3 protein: CASSLTTYEQYF. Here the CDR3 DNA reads TGTGCCAGCAGCTTGACAACCTACGAGCAGTACTTC.